This T cell receptor (beta chain) was recorded in a study of cytomegalovirus exposure and HLA in healthy donors. Notes on this clone: Its antigen is undetermined.

Germline V gene lookup returns CDR1 LNHNV and CDR2 YYDKDF (reference sequence). V shed 2 bases and J shed 0 bases, with 18 bases lying between them. CDR3 length: 18 amino acids. PCR involved 60 Vbeta and 13 Jbeta primers. Some clones are missing from TCRdb's copy, which holds only in-frame ones; the method was immunoSEQ multiplex PCR. The table includes approximately 160,000 clones, 68% detected once. Regarding the study as a whole: In a later analysis, V- and J-gene trimming of beta chains associated with a DCLRE1C missense variant, replicated independently. Productive status was seen about 87% or about 30% of the time for most TCR beta V segments in an earlier analysis.

Specimen: PBMCs. The chain combines TRBV15 with TRBJ2-3; D might be TRBD2 (6 bases). This TCR was sampled from a middle-aged woman in good health and CMV-seropositive. The CDR3 here is CATSRKGTSPTSTDTQYF. Here the CDR3 DNA reads TGTGCCACCAGCAGAAAGGGGACTTCACCCACTAGCACAGATACGCAGTATTTT.